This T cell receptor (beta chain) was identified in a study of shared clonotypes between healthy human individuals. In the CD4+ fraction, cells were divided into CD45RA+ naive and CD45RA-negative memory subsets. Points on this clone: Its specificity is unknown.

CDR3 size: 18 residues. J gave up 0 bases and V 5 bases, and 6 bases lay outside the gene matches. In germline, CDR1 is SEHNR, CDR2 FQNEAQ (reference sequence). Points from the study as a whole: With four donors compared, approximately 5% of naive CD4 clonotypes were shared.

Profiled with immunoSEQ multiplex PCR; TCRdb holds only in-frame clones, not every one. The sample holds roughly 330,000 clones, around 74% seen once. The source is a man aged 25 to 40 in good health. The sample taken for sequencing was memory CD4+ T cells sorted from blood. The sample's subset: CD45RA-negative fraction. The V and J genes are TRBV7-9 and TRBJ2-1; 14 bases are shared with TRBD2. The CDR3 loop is CASSPGLAGAFSYNEQFF. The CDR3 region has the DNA TGTGCCAGCAGCCCGGGACTAGCGGGAGCCTTCTCCTACAATGAGCAGTTCTTC.